This is a list of T cell receptor beta chains from one sample in a study of blood T cell repertoires in COVID-19. TCRdb's table, derived via immunoSEQ multiplex PCR, lists solely in-frame clones and lacks some. The sample carries 110,000 to 150,000 clones, around 86% recorded once. Sequencing was carried out using peripheral blood. Receptor source: a woman older than 75 with acute or convalescent COVID-19. Both conserved end residues are part of each CDR3. Each record gives: clone size, V gene, J gene, D gene, CDR3 DNA, CDR3 protein. D genes are given only for firm matches. Not every row has a clone size; where given, it reads once, few, many or a size class.

>NA|TRBV5-1|TRBJ2-7|TRBD2
TGCGCCAGCAGCTTGACTAGCGGGGGGAACGAGCAGTACTTC
CASSLTSGGNEQYF
>few|TRBV12-3/TRBV12-4|TRBJ1-1|NA
TGTGCCAGCAGTTTAGGCGGTGGAACTGAAGCTTTCTTT
CASSLGGGTEAFF
>NA|TRBV2|TRBJ1-2|NA
TGTGCCAGCAGTGAGCTGGGCCGCTATGGCTACACCTTC
CASSELGRYGYTF
>NA|TRBV7-2|TRBJ1-5|TRBD1
TGTGCCAGCAGCCCGGGGACAGGGTTTACGCAGCCCCAGCATTTT
CASSPGTGFTQPQHF
>NA|TRBV7-8|TRBJ1-1|TRBD1
TGTGCCAGCACCCGGGACAGGGCCATGAACACTGAAGCTTTCTTT
CASTRDRAMNTEAFF
>NA|TRBV6-1|TRBJ1-6|NA
TGTGCCAGCAGTGAGATGGTAGCTTCACCCCTCCACTTT
CASSEMVASPLHF
>NA|TRBV7-9|TRBJ2-2|NA
TGTGCCAGCAGCCCCGGGACAAACACCGGGGAGCTGTTTTTT
CASSPGTNTGELFF
>NA|TRBV7-2|TRBJ1-2|TRBD1
TGTGCCAGCAGCTTTCGGACAGGAGTCTATGGCTACACCTTC
CASSFRTGVYGYTF
>NA|TRBV10-2|TRBJ1-2|TRBD1
TGCGCCAGCAGTGCCCTCCCCAGGGGGCGCCATGGCTACACCTTC
CASSALPRGRHGYTF
>NA|TRBV3-1/TRBV3-2|TRBJ1-1|NA
TGTGCCAGCAGCCAATGGGGCCGCGCTGAAGCTTTCTTT
CASSQWGRAEAFF
>NA|TRBV5-6|TRBJ2-3|NA
TGTGCCAGCAGCTTTATCACAGGTGGATCGGCAGATACGCAGTATTTT
CASSFITGGSADTQYF
>NA|TRBV30|TRBJ2-5|NA
TGTGCCTGGAGTGTTCCCCCCGGGGAGACCCAGTACTTC
CAWSVPPGETQYF
>few|TRBV5-1|TRBJ2-3|NA
TGCGCCAGCAGCTTGGATCGCGGTGGGGATACGCAGTATTTT
CASSLDRGGDTQYF
>NA|TRBV6-5|TRBJ2-3|TRBD1
TGTGCCAGCAGTTCGGGGACAGGGGGGAGGCGGAATTTT
CASSSGTGGRRNF